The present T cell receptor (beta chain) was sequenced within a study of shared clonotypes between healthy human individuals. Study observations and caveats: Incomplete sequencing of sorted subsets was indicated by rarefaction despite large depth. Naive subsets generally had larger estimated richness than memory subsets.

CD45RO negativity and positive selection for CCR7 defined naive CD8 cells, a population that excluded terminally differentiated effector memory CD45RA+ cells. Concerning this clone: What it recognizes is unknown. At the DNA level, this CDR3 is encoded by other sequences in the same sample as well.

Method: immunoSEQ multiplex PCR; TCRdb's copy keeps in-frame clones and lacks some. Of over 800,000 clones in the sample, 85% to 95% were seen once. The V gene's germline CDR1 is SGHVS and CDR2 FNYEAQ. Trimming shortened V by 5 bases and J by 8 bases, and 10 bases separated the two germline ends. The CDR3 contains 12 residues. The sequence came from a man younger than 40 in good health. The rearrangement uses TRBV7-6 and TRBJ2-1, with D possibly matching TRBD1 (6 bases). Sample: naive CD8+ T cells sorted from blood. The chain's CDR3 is CASSLGGDEQFF. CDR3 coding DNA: TGTGCCAGCAGCCTAGGGGGTGATGAGCAGTTCTTC.